This record looks at one T cell receptor (beta chain) sequence and its context. Its antigen is still unknown. A read error is possible here, since a much larger clone lies one base away. The germline CDR1 and CDR2 sequences are SGHAT and FQNNGV. The CDR3 is 12 amino acids. Time point here: newly diagnosed GD, antithyroid drugs for less than 3 months. The TCR library was prepared using RNA isolated from PBMCs. CDR3 regions were amplified by Arm-PCR using iRepertoire HTBI primers to build TCR beta libraries. Using its own MiXCR run on the multiplex PCR reads, TCRdb lists one record per CDR3 protein. The sample yields roughly 560,000 distinct CDR3 sequences, roughly 16% seen once. The data stem from a study of regulatory T cells in long-lasting Graves disease. General study points: TRBV28 was favored in persistent disease, as were TRBJ1-2 and TRBJ2-5.

These records were also assigned to another study, of T cells in Graves' hyperthyroidism and ophthalmopathy. That paper states: The blood repertoire included most of the expanded thyroid clonotypes above 0.001.

The receptor's source is a woman aged 35-65 years with Graves disease. The chain links TRBV11-2 to TRBJ2-3, with D perhaps matching TRBD2 (6 bases). Sequencing used peripheral blood mononuclear cells (PBMCs), obtained at new diagnosis, from a patient treated with antithyroid drugs. CDR3 coding DNA: TGTGCCAGCAGCTCCTACGGGACTCACGTTTTCTTT. Amino acids: CASSSYGTHVFF.